This T cell receptor (beta chain) is from a study of CD8 T cells in ankylosing spondylitis. TCRdb called the 5' RACE reads again in MiXCR, with one record for every CDR3 protein. This sample has just over 300,000 distinct CDR3 sequences, with under 25% found just once. This CDR3 has 20 residues. V was pared by 5 bases and J by 0 bases, with 17 bases of the junction left unmatched. Germline V gene lookup returns CDR1 SGHNT and CDR2 YYREEE (reference sequence). Findings of the study overall: Within ankylosing spondylitis blood, a TCR beta motif made up of under 10 highly homologous variants appeared to be characteristic.

To note about this clonotype: Its cognate antigen is unknown.

The J gene is TRBJ2-3, the V gene TRBV5-4; TRBD2 matches 11 bases. The receptor was derived from a female donor with ankylosing spondylitis or in good health (not recorded which). Material for sequencing was blood, either unsorted or a sorted T cell fraction (not recorded which). In DNA form, the CDR3 reads TGTGCCAGCAGTTTTAAGGGGGCTAGCGGGAGGCCCGACAGCACAGATACGCAGTATTTT. Translating gives CASSFKGASGRPDSTDTQYF.